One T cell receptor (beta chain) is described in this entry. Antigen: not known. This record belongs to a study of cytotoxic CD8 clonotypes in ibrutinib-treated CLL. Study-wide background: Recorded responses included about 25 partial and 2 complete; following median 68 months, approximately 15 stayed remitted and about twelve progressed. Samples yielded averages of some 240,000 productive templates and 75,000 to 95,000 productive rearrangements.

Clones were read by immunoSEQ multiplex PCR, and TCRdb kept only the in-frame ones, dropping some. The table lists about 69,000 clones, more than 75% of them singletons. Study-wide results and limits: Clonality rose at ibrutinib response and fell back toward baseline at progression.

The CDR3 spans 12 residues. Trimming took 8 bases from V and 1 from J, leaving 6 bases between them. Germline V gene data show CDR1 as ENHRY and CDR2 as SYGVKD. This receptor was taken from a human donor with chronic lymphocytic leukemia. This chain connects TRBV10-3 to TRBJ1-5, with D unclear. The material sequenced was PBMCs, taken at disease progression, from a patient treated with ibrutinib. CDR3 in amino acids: CAIQTSNQPQHF. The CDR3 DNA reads TGTGCCATCCAGACGAGCAATCAGCCCCAGCATTTT.